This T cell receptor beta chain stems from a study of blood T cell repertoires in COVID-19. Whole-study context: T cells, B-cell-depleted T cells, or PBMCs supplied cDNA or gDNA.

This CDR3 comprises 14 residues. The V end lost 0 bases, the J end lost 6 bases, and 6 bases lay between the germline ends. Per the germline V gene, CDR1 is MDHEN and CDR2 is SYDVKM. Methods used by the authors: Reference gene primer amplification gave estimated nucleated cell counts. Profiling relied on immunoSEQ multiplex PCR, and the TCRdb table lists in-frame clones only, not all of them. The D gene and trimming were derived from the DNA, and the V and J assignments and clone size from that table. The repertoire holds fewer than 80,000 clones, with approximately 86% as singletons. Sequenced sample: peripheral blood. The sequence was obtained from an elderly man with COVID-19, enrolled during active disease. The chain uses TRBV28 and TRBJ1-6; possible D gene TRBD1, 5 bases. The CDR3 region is CASSLWQGNSPLHF. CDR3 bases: TGTGCCAGCAGTTTATGGCAGGGTAATTCACCCCTCCACTTT.